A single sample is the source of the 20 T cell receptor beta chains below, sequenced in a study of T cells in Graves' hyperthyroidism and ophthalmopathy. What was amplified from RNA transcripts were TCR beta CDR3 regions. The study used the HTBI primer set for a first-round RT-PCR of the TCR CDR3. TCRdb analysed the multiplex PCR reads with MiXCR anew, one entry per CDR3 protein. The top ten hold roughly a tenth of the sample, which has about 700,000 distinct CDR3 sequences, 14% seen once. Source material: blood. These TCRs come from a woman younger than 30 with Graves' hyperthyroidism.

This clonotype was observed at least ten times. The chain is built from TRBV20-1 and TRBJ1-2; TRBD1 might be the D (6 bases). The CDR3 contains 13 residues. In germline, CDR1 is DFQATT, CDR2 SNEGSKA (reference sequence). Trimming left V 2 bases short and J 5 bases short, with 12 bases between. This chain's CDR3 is CSARLRTDYGYTF. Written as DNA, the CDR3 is TGCAGTGCTAGACTCCGGACAGATTATGGCTACACCTTC.

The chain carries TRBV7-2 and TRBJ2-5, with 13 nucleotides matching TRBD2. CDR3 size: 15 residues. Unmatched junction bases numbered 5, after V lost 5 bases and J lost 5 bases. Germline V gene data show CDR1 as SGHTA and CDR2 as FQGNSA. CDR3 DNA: TGTGCCAGCAGCGCCATACTAGCGGGAGGGGAGACCCAGTACTTC. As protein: CASSAILAGGETQYF.

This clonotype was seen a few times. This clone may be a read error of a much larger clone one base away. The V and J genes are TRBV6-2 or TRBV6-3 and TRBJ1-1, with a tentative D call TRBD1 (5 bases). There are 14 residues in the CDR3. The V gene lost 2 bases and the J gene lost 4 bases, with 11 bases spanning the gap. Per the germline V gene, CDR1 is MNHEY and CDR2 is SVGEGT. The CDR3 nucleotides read TGTGCCAGCAGTTACCCAGGGTCGGGCACTGAAGCTTTCTTT. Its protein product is CASSYPGSGTEAFF.

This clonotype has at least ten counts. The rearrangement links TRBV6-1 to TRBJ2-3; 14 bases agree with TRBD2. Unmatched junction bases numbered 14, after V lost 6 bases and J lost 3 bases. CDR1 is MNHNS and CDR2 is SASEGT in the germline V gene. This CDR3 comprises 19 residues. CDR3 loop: CASRTSKGLAGVGTDTQYF. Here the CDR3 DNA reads TGTGCCAGCAGAACCTCGAAGGGACTAGCGGGAGTTGGGACAGATACGCAGTATTTT.

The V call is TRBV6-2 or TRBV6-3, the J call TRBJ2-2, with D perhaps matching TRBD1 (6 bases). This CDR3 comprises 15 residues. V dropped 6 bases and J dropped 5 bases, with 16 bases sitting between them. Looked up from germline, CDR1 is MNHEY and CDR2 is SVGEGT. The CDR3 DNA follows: TGTGCCAGCAGACCGGGACGCCAGGGGACCGGGGAGCTGTTTTTT. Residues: CASRPGRQGTGELFF.

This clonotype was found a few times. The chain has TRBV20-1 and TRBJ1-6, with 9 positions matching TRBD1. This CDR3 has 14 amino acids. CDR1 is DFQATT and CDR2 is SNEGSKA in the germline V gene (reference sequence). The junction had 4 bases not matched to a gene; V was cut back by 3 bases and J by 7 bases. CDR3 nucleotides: TGCAGTGCTAGCCGGGACAGGGCAAATTCACCCCTCCACTTT. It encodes CSASRDRANSPLHF.

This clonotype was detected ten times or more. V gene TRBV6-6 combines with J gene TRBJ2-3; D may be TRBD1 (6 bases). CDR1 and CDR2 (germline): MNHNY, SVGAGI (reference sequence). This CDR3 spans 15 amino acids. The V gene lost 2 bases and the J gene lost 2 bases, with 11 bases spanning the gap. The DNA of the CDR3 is TGTGCCAGCAGTTACCGCACAGGGTTCACAGATACGCAGTATTTT. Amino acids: CASSYRTGFTDTQYF.

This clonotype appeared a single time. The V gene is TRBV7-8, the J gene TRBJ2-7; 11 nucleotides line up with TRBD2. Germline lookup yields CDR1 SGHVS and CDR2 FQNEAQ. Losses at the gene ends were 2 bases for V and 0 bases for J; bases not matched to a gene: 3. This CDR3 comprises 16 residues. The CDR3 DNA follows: TGTGCCAGCAGCTTATTCGGGACTAGCGGCTCCTACGAGCAGTACTTC. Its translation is CASSLFGTSGSYEQYF.

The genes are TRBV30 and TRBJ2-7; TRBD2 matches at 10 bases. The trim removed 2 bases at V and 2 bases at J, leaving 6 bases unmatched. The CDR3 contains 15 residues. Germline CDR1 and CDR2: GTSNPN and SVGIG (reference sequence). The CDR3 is CAWSPTSGIPYEQYF. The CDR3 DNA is TGTGCCTGGAGTCCTACTAGCGGGATTCCCTACGAGCAGTACTTC. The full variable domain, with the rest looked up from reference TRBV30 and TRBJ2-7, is SQTIHQWPATLVQPVGSPLSLECTVEGTSNPNLYWYRQAAGRGLQLLFYSVGIGQISSEVPQNLSASRPQDRQFILSSKKLLLSDSGFYLCAWSPTSGIPYEQYFGPGTRLTVT.

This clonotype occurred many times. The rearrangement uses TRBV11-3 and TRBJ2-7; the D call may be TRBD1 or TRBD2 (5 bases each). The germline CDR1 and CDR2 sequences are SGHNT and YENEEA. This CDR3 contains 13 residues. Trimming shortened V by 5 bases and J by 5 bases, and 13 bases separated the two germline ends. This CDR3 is CASSATRDHEQYF. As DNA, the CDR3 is TGTGCCAGCAGCGCAACGAGGGACCACGAGCAGTACTTC.

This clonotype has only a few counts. As DNA, the CDR3 is TGTGCCAGCAGCCGGGGGCCCTCCGGCACAGATACGCAGTATTTT. As protein: CASSRGPSGTDTQYF. The chain links TRBV9 to TRBJ2-3; D possibly uses TRBD1 or TRBD2 (6 bases each). CDR1 and CDR2 from the germline V gene are SGDLS and YYNGEE. Trimming shortened V by 4 bases and J by 1 base, and 13 bases separated the two germline ends. The CDR3 spans 15 residues.

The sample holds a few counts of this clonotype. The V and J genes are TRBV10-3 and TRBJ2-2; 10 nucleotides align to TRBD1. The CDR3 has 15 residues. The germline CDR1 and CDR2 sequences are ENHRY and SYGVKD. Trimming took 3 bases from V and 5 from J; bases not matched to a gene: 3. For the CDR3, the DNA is TGTGCCATCAGTGACTGGGGACAGGGGACCGGGGAGCTGTTTTTT. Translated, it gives CAISDWGQGTGELFF.

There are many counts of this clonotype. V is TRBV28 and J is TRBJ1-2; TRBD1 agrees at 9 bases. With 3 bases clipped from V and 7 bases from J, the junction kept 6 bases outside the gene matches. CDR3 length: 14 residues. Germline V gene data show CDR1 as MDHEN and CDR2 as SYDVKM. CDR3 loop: CASSLPGTGLGYTF. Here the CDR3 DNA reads TGTGCCAGCAGTTTGCCCGGGACAGGGCTTGGCTACACCTTC.

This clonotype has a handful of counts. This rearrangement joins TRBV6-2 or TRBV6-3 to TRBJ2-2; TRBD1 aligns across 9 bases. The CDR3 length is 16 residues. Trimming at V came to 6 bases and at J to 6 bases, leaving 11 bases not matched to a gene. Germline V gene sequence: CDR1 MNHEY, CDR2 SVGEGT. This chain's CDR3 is CASSVTGTGMAGELFF. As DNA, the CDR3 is TGTGCCAGCAGCGTTACGGGGACAGGGATGGCCGGGGAGCTGTTTTTT.

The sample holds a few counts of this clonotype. The CDR3 bases are TGTGCCAGTAGTATAAGAACAGGGTATTCGTACGAGCAGTACTTC. Translated, it gives CASSIRTGYSYEQYF. The chain employs TRBV19 and TRBJ2-7, with D possibly matching TRBD1 (6 bases). Germline V gene data show CDR1 as LNHDA and CDR2 as SQIVND (reference sequence). Trimming left V 2 bases short and J 4 bases short, with 15 bases between. The CDR3 is 15 amino acids.

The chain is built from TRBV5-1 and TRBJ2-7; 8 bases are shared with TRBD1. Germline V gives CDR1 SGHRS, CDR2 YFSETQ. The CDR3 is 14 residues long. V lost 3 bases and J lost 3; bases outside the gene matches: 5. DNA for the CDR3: TGCGCCAGCAGCTACCGGGGACAGGACTACGAGCAGTACTTC. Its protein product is CASSYRGQDYEQYF.

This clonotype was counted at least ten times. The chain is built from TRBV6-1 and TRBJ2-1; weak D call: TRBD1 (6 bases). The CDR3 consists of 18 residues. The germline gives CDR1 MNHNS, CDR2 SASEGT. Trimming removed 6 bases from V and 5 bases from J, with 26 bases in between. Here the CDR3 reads CASRSEGAGDRLDNEQFF. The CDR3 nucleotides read TGTGCCAGCAGGTCAGAGGGCGCAGGGGATCGACTGGACAATGAGCAGTTCTTC.

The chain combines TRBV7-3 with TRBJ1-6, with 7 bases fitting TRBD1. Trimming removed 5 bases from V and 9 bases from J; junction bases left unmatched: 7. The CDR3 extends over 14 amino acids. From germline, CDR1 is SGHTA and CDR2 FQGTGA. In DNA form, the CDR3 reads TGTGCCAGCAGCACGACAGGGTTTGCTTCACCCCTCCACTTT. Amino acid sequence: CASSTTGFASPLHF.

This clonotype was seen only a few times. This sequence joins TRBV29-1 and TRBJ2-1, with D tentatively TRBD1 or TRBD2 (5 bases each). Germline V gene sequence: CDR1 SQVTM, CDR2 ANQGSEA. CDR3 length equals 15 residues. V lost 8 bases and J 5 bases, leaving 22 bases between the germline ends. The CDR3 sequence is CSHGTGTEFNNEQFF. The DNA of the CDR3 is TGCAGCCACGGAACCGGGACCGAATTCAACAATGAGCAGTTCTTC.

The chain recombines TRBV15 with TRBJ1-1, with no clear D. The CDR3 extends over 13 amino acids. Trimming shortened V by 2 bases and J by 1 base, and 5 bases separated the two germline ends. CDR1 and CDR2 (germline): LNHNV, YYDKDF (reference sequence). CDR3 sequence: CATSRRPNTEAFF. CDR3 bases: TGTGCCACCAGCAGACGGCCGAACACTGAAGCTTTCTTT.